This T cell receptor (beta chain) was profiled in a study of shared clonotypes between healthy human individuals. Study-level points and caveats: Across a few donors, naive CD4 shared approximately 4.5%, naive CD8 under 4%, memory CD4 approximately 2.5%, memory CD8 0.4%.

TCRdb's table, derived via immunoSEQ multiplex PCR, lists solely in-frame clones and lacks some. This sample has about 1 million clones, with 65% to 80% found just once. This CDR3 has 13 residues. The ends lost 6 bases at V and 10 bases at J; junction bases unmatched: 6. Germline values: CDR1 ENHRY, CDR2 SYGVKD. Memory CD4+ cells were the fraction left after CD45RA+ naive selection. As regards this clone: No antigen is known for it.

V gene TRBV10-3 combines with J gene TRBJ1-6; 7 nucleotides match TRBD1. The receptor was isolated from a man aged 18-30 years in good health. The sample consisted of memory CD4+ T cells sorted from blood. Subset denoted: CD45RA-negative fraction. CDR3 coding DNA: TGTGCCATCAGCTTGACAGGGACCTCACCCCTCCACTTT. It yields the protein CAISLTGTSPLHF.